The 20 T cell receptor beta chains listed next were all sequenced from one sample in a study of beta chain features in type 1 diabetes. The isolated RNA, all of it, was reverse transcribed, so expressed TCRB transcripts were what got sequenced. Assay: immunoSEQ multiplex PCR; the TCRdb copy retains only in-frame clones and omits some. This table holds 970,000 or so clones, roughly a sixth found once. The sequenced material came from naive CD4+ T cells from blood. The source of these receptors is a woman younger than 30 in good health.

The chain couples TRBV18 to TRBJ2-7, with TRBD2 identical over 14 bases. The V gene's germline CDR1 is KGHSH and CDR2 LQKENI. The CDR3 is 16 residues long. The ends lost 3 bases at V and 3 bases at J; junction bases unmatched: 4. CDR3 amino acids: CASSPGLAGENYEQYF. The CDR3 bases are TGTGCCAGCTCACCGGGACTAGCGGGAGAAAACTACGAGCAGTACTTC.

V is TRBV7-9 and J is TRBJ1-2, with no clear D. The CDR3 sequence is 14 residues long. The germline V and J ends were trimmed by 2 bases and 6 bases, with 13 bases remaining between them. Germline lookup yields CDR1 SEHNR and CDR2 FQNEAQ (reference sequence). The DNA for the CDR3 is TGTGCCAGCAGCTTATCGGGGTTTGAAAATGGCTACACCTTC. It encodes CASSLSGFENGYTF.

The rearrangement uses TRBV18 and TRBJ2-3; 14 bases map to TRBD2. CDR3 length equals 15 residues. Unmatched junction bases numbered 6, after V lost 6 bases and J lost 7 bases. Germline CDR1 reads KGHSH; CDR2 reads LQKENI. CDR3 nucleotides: TGTGCCAGCTCTCCGACTAGCGGGAGGGCCCATACGCAGTATTTT. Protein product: CASSPTSGRAHTQYF.

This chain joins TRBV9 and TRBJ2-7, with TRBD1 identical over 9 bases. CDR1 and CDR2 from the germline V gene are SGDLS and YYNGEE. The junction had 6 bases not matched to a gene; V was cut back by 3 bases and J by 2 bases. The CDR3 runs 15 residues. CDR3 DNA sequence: TGTGCCAGCAGCGGCGGGACAGGGAAGACCTACGAGCAGTACTTC. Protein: CASSGGTGKTYEQYF.

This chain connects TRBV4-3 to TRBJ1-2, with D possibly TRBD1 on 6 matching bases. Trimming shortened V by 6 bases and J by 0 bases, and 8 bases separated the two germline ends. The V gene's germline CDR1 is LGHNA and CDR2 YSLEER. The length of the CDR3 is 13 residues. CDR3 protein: CASSGTPNYGYTF. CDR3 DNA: TGCGCCAGCAGTGGGACACCTAACTATGGCTACACCTTC.

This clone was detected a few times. In nucleotides, the CDR3 is TGTGCCATCAGTGGTGGCGGTGAGAGGGGCCCTTATGGCTACACCTTC. This encodes CAISGGGERGPYGYTF. J is TRBJ1-2 and V is TRBV10-3, with D possibly TRBD1 on 5 matching bases. V lost 4 bases to trimming and J lost 5 bases, with 20 bases between them. Germline assignment: CDR1 ENHRY and CDR2 SYGVKD. The CDR3 totals 16 residues.

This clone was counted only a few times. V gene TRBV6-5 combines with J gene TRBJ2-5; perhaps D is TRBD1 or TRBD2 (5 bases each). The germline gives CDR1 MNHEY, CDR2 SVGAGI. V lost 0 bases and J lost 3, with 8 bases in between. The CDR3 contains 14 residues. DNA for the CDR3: TGTGCCAGCAGTTACTCGGGACGGGAAGAGACCCAGTACTTC. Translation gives CASSYSGREETQYF.

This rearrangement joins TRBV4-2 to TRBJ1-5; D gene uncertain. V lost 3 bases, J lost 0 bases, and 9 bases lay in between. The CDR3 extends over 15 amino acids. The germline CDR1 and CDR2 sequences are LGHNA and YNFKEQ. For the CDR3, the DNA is TGTGCCAGCAGCCAGGAACAGAGTAGCAATCAGCCCCAGCATTTT. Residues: CASSQEQSSNQPQHF.

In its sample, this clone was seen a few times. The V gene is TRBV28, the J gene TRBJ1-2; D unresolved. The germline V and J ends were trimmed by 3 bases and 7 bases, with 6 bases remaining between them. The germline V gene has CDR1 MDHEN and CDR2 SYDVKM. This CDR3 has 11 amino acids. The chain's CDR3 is CASSFLAGYTF. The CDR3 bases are TGTGCCAGCAGTTTTCTTGCTGGCTACACCTTC.

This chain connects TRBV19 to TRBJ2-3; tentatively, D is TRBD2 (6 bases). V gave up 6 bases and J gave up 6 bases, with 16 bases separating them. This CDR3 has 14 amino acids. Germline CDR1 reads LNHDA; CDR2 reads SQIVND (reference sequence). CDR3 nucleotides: TGTGCCAGTAGGCATCTAGCGAAGGACGATACGCAGTATTTT. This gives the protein CASRHLAKDDTQYF.

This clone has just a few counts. CDR3: CASSYPVTGELFF. Written as DNA, the CDR3 is TGTGCCAGTAGCTACCCCGTCACCGGGGAGCTGTTTTTT. The gene calls are TRBV19 and TRBJ2-2; D remains ambiguous. Deletions cut 6 bases from V and 4 bases from J, with 9 bases between. The CDR3 is 13 amino acids. Germline CDR1 LNHDA, CDR2 SQIVND (reference sequence).

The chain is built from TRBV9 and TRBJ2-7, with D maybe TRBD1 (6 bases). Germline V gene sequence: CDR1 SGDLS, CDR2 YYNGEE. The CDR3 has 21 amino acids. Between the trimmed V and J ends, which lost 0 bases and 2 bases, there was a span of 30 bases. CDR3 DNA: TGTGCCAGCAGCGTAGGTACCAAAGGACGGGACACGTCGAGGGAGACCTACGAGCAGTACTTC. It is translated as CASSVGTKGRDTSRETYEQYF.

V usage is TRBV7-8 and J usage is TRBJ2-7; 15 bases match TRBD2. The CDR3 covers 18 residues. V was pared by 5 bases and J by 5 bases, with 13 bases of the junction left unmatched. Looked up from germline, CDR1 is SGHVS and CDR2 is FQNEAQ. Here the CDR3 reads CASSLLGGTSGRNHEQYF. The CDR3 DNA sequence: TGTGCCAGCAGCCTCCTGGGCGGGACTAGCGGGAGGAACCACGAGCAGTACTTC.

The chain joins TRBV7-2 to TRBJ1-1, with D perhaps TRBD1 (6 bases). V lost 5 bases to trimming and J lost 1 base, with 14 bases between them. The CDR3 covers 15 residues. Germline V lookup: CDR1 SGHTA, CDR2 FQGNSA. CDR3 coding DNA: TGTGCCAGCAGCCCTCTTGGAGGGGGGAACACTGAAGCTTTCTTT. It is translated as CASSPLGGGNTEAFF.

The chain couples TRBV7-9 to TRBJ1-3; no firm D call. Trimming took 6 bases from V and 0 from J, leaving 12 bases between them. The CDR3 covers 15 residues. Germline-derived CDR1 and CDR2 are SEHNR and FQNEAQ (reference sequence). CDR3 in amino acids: CASSRQEDSGNTIYF. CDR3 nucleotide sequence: TGTGCCAGCAGTCGCCAGGAGGACTCTGGAAACACCATATATTTT.

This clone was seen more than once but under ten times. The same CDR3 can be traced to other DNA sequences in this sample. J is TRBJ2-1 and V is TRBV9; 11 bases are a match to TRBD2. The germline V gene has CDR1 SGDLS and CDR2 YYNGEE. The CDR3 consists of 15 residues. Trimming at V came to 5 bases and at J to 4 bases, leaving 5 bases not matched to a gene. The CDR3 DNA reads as TGTGCCAGCAGTCCTACTAGCGGGAGTTACAATGAGCAGTTCTTC. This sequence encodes CASSPTSGSYNEQFF.

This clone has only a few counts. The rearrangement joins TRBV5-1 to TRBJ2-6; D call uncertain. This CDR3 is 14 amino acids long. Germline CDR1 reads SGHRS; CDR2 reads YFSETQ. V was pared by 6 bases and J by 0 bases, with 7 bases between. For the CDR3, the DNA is TGCGCCAGCAACCCTGGCTCTGGGGCCAACGTCCTGACTTTC. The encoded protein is CASNPGSGANVLTF. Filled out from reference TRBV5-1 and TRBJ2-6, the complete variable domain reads KAGVTQTPRYLIKTRGQQVTLSCSPISGHRSVSWYQQTPGQGLQFLFEYFSETQRNKGNFPGRFSGRQFSNSRSEMNVSTLELGDSALYLCASNPGSGANVLTFGAGSRLTVL.

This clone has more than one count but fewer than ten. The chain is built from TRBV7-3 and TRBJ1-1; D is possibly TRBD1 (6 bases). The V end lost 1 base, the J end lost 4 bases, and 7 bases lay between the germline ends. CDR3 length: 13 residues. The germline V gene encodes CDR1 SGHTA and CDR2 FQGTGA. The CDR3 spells CASSLKQGTEAFF. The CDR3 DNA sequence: TGTGCCAGCAGCTTAAAACAGGGCACTGAAGCTTTCTTT.

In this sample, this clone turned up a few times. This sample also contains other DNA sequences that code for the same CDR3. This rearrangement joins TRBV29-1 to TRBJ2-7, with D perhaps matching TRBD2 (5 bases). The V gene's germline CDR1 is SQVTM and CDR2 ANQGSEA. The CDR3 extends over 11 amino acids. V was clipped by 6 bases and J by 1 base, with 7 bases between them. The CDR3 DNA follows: TGCAGCGTCGGGAATTCCTACGAGCAGTACTTC. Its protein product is CSVGNSYEQYF.

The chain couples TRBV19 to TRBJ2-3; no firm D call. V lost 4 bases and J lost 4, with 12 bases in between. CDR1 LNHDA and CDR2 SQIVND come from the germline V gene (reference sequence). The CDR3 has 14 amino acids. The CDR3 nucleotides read TGTGCCAGTAGTAAATCCGACACTCCAGATACGCAGTATTTT. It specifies CASSKSDTPDTQYF.